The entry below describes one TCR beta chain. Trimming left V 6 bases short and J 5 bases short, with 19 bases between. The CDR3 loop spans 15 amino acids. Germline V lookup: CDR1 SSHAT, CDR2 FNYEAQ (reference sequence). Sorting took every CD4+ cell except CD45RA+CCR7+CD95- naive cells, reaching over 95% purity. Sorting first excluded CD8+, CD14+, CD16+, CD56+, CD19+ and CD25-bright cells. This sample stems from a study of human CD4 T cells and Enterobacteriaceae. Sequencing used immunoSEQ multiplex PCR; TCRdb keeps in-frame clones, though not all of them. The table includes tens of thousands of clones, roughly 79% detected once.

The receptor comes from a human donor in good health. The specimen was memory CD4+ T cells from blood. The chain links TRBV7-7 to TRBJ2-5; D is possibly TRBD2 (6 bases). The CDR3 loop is CASSPGTSFLETQYF. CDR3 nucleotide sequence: TGTGCCAGCAGTCCCGGGACTTCGTTTCTGGAGACCCAGTACTTC.